The 26 T cell receptor beta chains listed next were all sequenced from one sample in a study of cytomegalovirus exposure and HLA in healthy donors. PCR used 60 Vbeta primers and 13 Jbeta primers. Measured with immunoSEQ multiplex PCR; TCRdb has only the in-frame clones, and not every one. This sample has a few hundred thousand clones, with 70% to 90% found just once. The sequencing sample was made of PBMCs. These receptors originate from a woman aged 60-75 years in good health and CMV-seropositive.

The chain joins TRBV30 to TRBJ2-2; 8 nucleotides agree with TRBD1. The CDR3 is 22 amino acids. V lost 0 bases, J lost 1 base, and 22 bases stayed unmatched. Germline CDR1 GTSNPN, CDR2 SVGIG (reference sequence). The CDR3 protein is CAWSVLRRVGQGIRRNTGELFF. For the CDR3, the DNA is TGTGCCTGGAGTGTTTTACGTAGGGTAGGACAGGGTATCCGGCGGAACACCGGGGAGCTGTTTTTT.

The CDR3 nucleotides are TGTGCCAGCAGTTTAAGGGGTATAGGCGGCATCGAGCAGTACTTC. Encoded protein: CASSLRGIGGIEQYF. This sequence joins TRBV28 and TRBJ2-7; TRBD1 might be the D (5 bases). V was shortened by 2 bases and J by 6 bases, with 17 bases between the two germline ends. The CDR3 is made up of 15 amino acids. Germline V gene lookup returns CDR1 MDHEN and CDR2 SYDVKM.

The chain recombines TRBV4-1 with TRBJ2-2; D uncertain. The CDR3 length is 13 residues. The V end lost 5 bases, the J end lost 2 bases, and 6 bases lay between the germline ends. Per germline, CDR1 MGHRA and CDR2 YSYEKL. This CDR3 reads CASSTFNTGELFF. CDR3 nucleotide sequence: TGCGCCAGCAGCACTTTTAACACCGGGGAGCTGTTTTTT.

This clone occurred once. J is TRBJ2-3 and V is TRBV27; 7 bases match TRBD1. With 0 bases clipped from V and 9 bases from J, the junction kept 3 bases outside the gene matches. Germline V gene lookup returns CDR1 MNHEY and CDR2 SMNVEV (reference sequence). This CDR3 is built from 13 residues. The CDR3 coding sequence is TGTGCCAGCAGTTTATCGGGACAGACAACGCAGTATTTT. As protein: CASSLSGQTTQYF.

J is TRBJ1-1 and V is TRBV7-3; D remains unclear. The CDR3 runs to 14 residues. V was trimmed by 5 bases and J by 1 base, leaving 11 bases between them. CDR1 and CDR2 from the germline V gene are SGHTA and FQGTGA. The CDR3 DNA follows: TGTGCCAGCAGCCCCTCTAGCGGGAACACTGAAGCTTTCTTT. Translated, it gives CASSPSSGNTEAFF. The full variable domain, completed using reference TRBV7-3 and TRBJ1-1, is GAGVSQTPSNKVTEKGKYVELRCDPISGHTALYWYRQSLGQGPEFLIYFQGTGAADDSGLPNDRFFAVRPEGSVSTLKIQRTERGDSAVYLCASSPSSGNTEAFFGQGTRLTVV.

This chain connects TRBV7-9 to TRBJ1-1; D gene unclear. Trimming removed 2 bases from V and 10 bases from J, with 14 bases in between. The germline V gene encodes CDR1 SEHNR and CDR2 FQNEAQ (reference sequence). The CDR3 is made up of 13 amino acids. The CDR3 coding sequence is TGTGCCAGCAGCTTATTGCCGGAGTACCGAGCTTTCTTT. Protein sequence: CASSLLPEYRAFF.

This chain uses TRBV5-1 with TRBJ2-3; 8 nucleotides align to TRBD2. The CDR3 has 12 amino acids. V gave up 4 bases and J gave up 12 bases; unmatched junction bases: 7. The germline V gene encodes CDR1 SGHRS and CDR2 YFSETQ. Here the CDR3 DNA reads TGCGCCAGCAGCCCCGGGACTAGGGATCAGTATTTT. As protein: CASSPGTRDQYF.

The chain is built from TRBV28 and TRBJ1-5, with 8 positions matching TRBD1. V was clipped by 6 bases and J by 0 bases; unmatched bases: 7. Germline lookup yields CDR1 MDHEN and CDR2 SYDVKM. The CDR3 has 16 residues. The CDR3 DNA reads as TGTGCCAGCAGCCTCGACAGGGGCGGTAGCAATCAGCCCCAGCATTTT. Translating gives CASSLDRGGSNQPQHF. The complete variable domain, with remaining parts taken from reference TRBV28 and TRBJ1-5, reads DVKVTQSSRYLVKRTGEKVFLECVQDMDHENMFWYRQDPGLGLRLIYFSYDVKMKEKGDIPEGYSVSREKKERFSLILESASTNQTSMYLCASSLDRGGSNQPQHFGDGTRLSIL.

The chain carries TRBV19 and TRBJ2-3; unclear D gene. The V end was cut by 7 bases, the J end by 3 bases, with 14 bases between. There are 14 residues in the CDR3. Germline V gene lookup returns CDR1 LNHDA and CDR2 SQIVND (reference sequence). CDR3 nucleotides: TGTGCCAGTACCTTGACTTGGTCGACAGATACGCAGTATTTT. Residues: CASTLTWSTDTQYF.

This clone was seen only once. Compared with germline, one end of the junction differs, possibly owing to a read error. DNA of the CDR3: TGTGCTAGCATGGCAGCGAACACCGGGGAGCTGTTTTTT. It encodes CASMAANTGELFF. The rearrangement joins TRBV7-7 to TRBJ2-2; no reliable D call. This CDR3 is built from 13 residues. Germline V gene data show CDR1 as SSHAT and CDR2 as FNYEAQ (reference sequence). The full variable domain, completed using reference TRBV7-7 and TRBJ2-2, is GAGVSQSPRYKVTKRGQDVTLRCDPISSHATLYWYQQALGQGPEFLTYFNYEAQPDKSGLPSDRFSAERPEGSISTLTIQRTEQRDSAMYRCASMAANTGELFFGEGSRLTVL.

This clone has only one observation. V usage is TRBV10-3 and J usage is TRBJ2-7; 9 nucleotides match TRBD1. V lost 7 bases to trimming and J lost 5 bases; unmatched junction nucleotides: 9. This CDR3 contains 14 residues. Germline V gene sequence: CDR1 ENHRY, CDR2 SYGVKD. CDR3 sequence (DNA): TGTGCCATCACCCCAGGGACAGGGACCCACGAGCAGTACTTC. It yields the protein CAITPGTGTHEQYF.

The chain links TRBV27 to TRBJ2-1, with 8 bases matching TRBD2. The CDR3 spans 15 residues. CDR1 and CDR2 (germline): MNHEY, SMNVEV (reference sequence). Trimming took 11 bases from V and 7 from J; bases not matched to a gene: 16. CDR3 bases: TGTGCCCCCCCCGTCTGGCGGGAGGTTGGAAATGAGCAGTTCTTC. This encodes CAPPVWREVGNEQFF.

This sequence joins TRBV7-2 and TRBJ2-3; 11 nucleotides align to TRBD2. The CDR3 contains 14 residues. Germline V gene lookup returns CDR1 SGHTA and CDR2 FQGNSA. V was clipped by 4 bases and J by 4 bases; unmatched bases: 1. In nucleotides, the CDR3 is TGTGCCAGCAGCTGGACTAGCGGGCCAGATACGCAGTATTTT. Its protein product is CASSWTSGPDTQYF.

The chain links TRBV6-6 to TRBJ2-7, with 7 positions matching TRBD1. With V trimmed by 5 bases and J by 3 bases, 7 bases remained unmatched. CDR3 length: 14 amino acids. The germline gives CDR1 MNHNY, CDR2 SVGAGI (reference sequence). The CDR3 reads CASSRQGEVYEQYF. CDR3 coding DNA: TGTGCCAGCAGTCGACAGGGAGAAGTCTACGAGCAGTACTTC.

The chain carries TRBV11-2 and TRBJ1-1; 8 bases are shared with TRBD1. Trimming took 6 bases from V and 4 from J; bases not matched to a gene: 10. Germline assignment: CDR1 SGHAT and CDR2 FQNNGV. The CDR3 contains 15 residues. The CDR3 bases are TGTGCCAGCAGATCGATTCAGGGGGCGAGCACTGAAGCTTTCTTT. Translated: CASRSIQGASTEAFF.

The genes are TRBV18 and TRBJ1-2; D uncertain. Germline V gives CDR1 KGHSH, CDR2 LQKENI. The CDR3 consists of 13 residues. V lost 3 bases to trimming and J lost 2 bases, with 7 bases between them. The CDR3 spells CASSPDTNYGYTF. The CDR3 nucleotides are TGTGCCAGCTCACCCGACACGAACTATGGCTACACCTTC. The entire variable domain, with the rest obtained from reference TRBV18 and TRBJ1-2, is as follows: NAGVMQNPRHLVRRRGQEARLRCSPMKGHSHVYWYRQLPEEGLKFMVYLQKENIIDESGMPKERFSAEFPKEGPSILRIQQVVRGDSAAYFCASSPDTNYGYTFGSGTRLTVV.

The genes are TRBV27 and TRBJ1-1; 8 nucleotides align to TRBD1. The CDR3 has 15 residues. CDR1 MNHEY and CDR2 SMNVEV come from the germline V gene (reference sequence). The ends lost 4 bases at V and 4 bases at J; junction bases unmatched: 8. CDR3 amino acids: CASSSGQGYGTEAFF. The CDR3 nucleotides read TGTGCCAGCAGTTCCGGACAGGGTTACGGCACTGAAGCTTTCTTT.

The rearrangement joins TRBV5-1 to TRBJ2-2; 12 nucleotides match TRBD1. The V and J ends lost 3 bases and 0 bases, in that order; junction bases with no gene match: 6. The CDR3 totals 18 residues. Germline CDR1 reads SGHRS; CDR2 reads YFSETQ. The CDR3 DNA sequence: TGCGCCAGCAGCTCCCTCGGGACAGGGGGCGCGAACACCGGGGAGCTGTTTTTT. It encodes CASSSLGTGGANTGELFF. Filled out from reference TRBV5-1 and TRBJ2-2, the complete variable domain reads KAGVTQTPRYLIKTRGQQVTLSCSPISGHRSVSWYQQTPGQGLQFLFEYFSETQRNKGNFPGRFSGRQFSNSRSEMNVSTLELGDSALYLCASSSLGTGGANTGELFFGEGSRLTVL.

The table lists this clone with a few counts. This chain links TRBV28 with TRBJ1-5; D remains unclear. Germline values: CDR1 MDHEN, CDR2 SYDVKM. This CDR3 comprises 13 residues. Trimming took 8 bases from V and 0 from J, leaving 8 bases between them. CDR3 loop: CASDYNSNQPQHF. CDR3 DNA sequence: TGTGCCAGCGATTACAATAGCAATCAGCCCCAGCATTTT. Full variable domain (missing parts from reference TRBV28 and TRBJ1-5): DVKVTQSSRYLVKRTGEKVFLECVQDMDHENMFWYRQDPGLGLRLIYFSYDVKMKEKGDIPEGYSVSREKKERFSLILESASTNQTSMYLCASDYNSNQPQHFGDGTRLSIL.

The chain has TRBV28 and TRBJ1-3; TRBD1 is a possible D gene (6 bases). CDR1 and CDR2 from the germline V gene are MDHEN and SYDVKM. Trimming cost V 6 bases and J 0 bases, with 12 bases left between them. The CDR3 extends over 15 amino acids. CDR3 sequence: CASRLQGPSGNTIYF. In nucleotides, the CDR3 is TGTGCCAGCAGACTCCAGGGGCCCTCTGGAAACACCATATATTTT.

The chain employs TRBV14 and TRBJ2-7; D not resolved. V lost 0 bases, J lost 6 bases, and 9 bases lay in between. Per the germline V gene, CDR1 is SGHDN and CDR2 is FVKESK. The CDR3 is 13 amino acids. The chain's CDR3 is CASSQDQRSEQYF. CDR3 in DNA: TGTGCCAGCAGCCAAGACCAGCGCAGCGAGCAGTACTTC.

V usage is TRBV4-1 and J usage is TRBJ1-1, with D uncertain. V dropped 0 bases and J dropped 6 bases, with 14 bases sitting between them. The CDR3 has 15 amino acids. Germline loops: CDR1 MGHRA, CDR2 YSYEKL. The CDR3 spells CASSQETWVGAEAFF. The CDR3 nucleotides read TGCGCCAGCAGCCAAGAAACCTGGGTGGGCGCTGAAGCTTTCTTT.

V and J are TRBV4-1 and TRBJ1-1, with D possibly TRBD1 on 6 matching bases. The CDR3 contains 17 residues. With 0 bases removed from V and 0 bases from J, the gap between germline ends came to 14 bases. Germline loops: CDR1 MGHRA, CDR2 YSYEKL. The DNA for the CDR3 is TGCGCCAGCAGCCAAGAGCAAGGGGGATGGTTGAACACTGAAGCTTTCTTT. Residues: CASSQEQGGWLNTEAFF.

V usage is TRBV18 and J usage is TRBJ2-7; D is unclear. This CDR3 has 14 residues. With 1 base removed from V and 0 bases from J, the gap between germline ends came to 7 bases. Germline CDR1 and CDR2: KGHSH and LQKENI. CDR3 nucleotide sequence: TGTGCCAGCTCACCACGCGCCGACTCCTACGAGCAGTACTTC. Protein product: CASSPRADSYEQYF.

The chain combines TRBV11-2 with TRBJ2-5; tentative D call: TRBD2 (6 bases). The germline V gene has CDR1 SGHAT and CDR2 FQNNGV. The CDR3 is 14 residues long. The V end was cut by 5 bases, the J end by 1 base, with 11 bases between. In DNA, the CDR3 is TGTGCCAGCAGCAAGGGGACTTTCCAAGAGACCCAGTACTTC. This translates into CASSKGTFQETQYF.

The table lists this clone with a count of one. This chain joins TRBV5-1 and TRBJ2-5, with a tentative D call TRBD1 (6 bases). The CDR3 runs to 13 residues. Per germline, CDR1 SGHRS and CDR2 YFSETQ. V was shortened by 6 bases and J by 2 bases, with 11 bases between the two germline ends. CDR3 sequence: CASTPGQQETQYF. The DNA of the CDR3 is TGCGCCAGCACCCCTGGACAGCAAGAGACCCAGTACTTC.